The clone carrying this TCR beta chain was picked up a small number of times. Authors of the study amplified TCR beta CDR3 regions from RNA transcripts. The HTBI primer set drove a first-round RT-PCR of the TCR CDR3. TCRdb processed the multiplex PCR reads anew with MiXCR; each CDR3 protein has one entry. The sample has approximately 370,000 distinct CDR3 sequences; about 16% are singletons. These data originate in a study of T cells in Graves' hyperthyroidism and ophthalmopathy. Germline V gives CDR1 MGHRA, CDR2 YSYEKL. Trimming at V came to 5 bases and at J to 5 bases, leaving 19 bases not matched to a gene. The CDR3 sequence is 18 residues long.

Source material: blood. The clonotype originates from a woman aged 25 to 39 with Graves' hyperthyroidism. The chain carries TRBV4-1 and TRBJ1-2; 8 bases align to TRBD1. DNA for the CDR3: TGCGCCAGCAGCACCATAGGGACAGGTTACTCTGCTCGATATGGCTACACCTTC. Protein sequence: CASSTIGTGYSARYGYTF.